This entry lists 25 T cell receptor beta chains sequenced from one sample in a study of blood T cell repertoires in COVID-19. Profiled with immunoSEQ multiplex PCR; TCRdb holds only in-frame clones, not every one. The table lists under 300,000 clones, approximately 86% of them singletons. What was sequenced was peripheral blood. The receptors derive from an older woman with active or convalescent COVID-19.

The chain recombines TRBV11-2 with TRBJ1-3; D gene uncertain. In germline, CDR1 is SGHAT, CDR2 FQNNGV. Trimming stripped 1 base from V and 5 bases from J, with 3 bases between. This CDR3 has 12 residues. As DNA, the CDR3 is TGTGCCAGCAGCTTAGCAAGAAACACCATATATTTT. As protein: CASSLARNTIYF. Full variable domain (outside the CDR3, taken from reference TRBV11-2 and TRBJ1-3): EAGVAQSPRYKIIEKRQSVAFWCNPISGHATLYWYQQILGQGPKLLIQFQNNGVVDDSQLPKDRFSAERLKGVDSTLKIQPAKLEDSAVYLCASSLARNTIYFGEGSWLTVV.

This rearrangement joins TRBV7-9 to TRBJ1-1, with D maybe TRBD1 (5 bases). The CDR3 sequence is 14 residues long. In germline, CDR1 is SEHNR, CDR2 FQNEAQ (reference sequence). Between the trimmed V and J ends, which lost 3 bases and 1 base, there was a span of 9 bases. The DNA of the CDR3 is TGTGCCAGCAGCTTTCAAGGGGCGAACACTGAAGCTTTCTTT. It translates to CASSFQGANTEAFF.

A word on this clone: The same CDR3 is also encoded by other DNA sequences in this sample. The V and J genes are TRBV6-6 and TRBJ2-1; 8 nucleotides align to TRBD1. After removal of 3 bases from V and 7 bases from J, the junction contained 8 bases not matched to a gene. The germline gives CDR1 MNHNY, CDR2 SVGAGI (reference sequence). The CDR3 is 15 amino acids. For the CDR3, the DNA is TGTGCCAGCAGTTATGGACAGGGAGGTGTTAATGAGCAGTTCTTC. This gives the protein CASSYGQGGVNEQFF.

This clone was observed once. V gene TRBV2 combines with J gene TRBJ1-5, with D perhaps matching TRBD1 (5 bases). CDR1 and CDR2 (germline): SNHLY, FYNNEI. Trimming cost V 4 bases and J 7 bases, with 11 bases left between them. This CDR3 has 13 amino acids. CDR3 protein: CASSATASQPQHF. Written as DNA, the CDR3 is TGTGCCAGCAGTGCGACAGCCAGCCAGCCCCAGCATTTT.

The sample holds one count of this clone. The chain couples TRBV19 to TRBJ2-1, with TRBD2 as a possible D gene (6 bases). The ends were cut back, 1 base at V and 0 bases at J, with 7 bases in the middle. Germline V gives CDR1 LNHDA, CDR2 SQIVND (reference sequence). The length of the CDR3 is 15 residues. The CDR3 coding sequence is TGTGCCAGTAGTATAGCCGGGAGCTCCTACAATGAGCAGTTCTTC. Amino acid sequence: CASSIAGSSYNEQFF.

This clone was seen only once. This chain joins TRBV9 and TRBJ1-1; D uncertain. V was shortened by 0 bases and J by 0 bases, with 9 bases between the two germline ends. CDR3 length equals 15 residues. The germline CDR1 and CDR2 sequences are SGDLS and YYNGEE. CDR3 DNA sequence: TGTGCCAGCAGCGTAGCTAACGGGTTGAACACTGAAGCTTTCTTT. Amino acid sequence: CASSVANGLNTEAFF.

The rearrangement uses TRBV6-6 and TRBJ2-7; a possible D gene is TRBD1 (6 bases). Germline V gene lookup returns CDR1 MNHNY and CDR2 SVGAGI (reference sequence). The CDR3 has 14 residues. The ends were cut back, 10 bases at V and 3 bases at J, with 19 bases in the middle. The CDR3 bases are TGTGCCACCCATCCCCAGGGGTCCCTCTACGAGCAGTACTTC. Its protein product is CATHPQGSLYEQYF.

The CDR3 is CASTSGVNTEAFF. Here the CDR3 DNA reads TGTGCCAGCACATCCGGGGTCAACACTGAAGCTTTCTTT. The chain carries TRBV12-3 or TRBV12-4 and TRBJ1-1; no clear D gene. CDR3 length: 13 residues. With 7 bases removed from V and 2 bases from J, the gap between germline ends came to 11 bases.

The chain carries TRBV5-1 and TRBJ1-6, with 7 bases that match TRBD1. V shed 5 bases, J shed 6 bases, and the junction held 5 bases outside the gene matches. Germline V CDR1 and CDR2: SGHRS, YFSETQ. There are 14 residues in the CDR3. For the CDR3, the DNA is TGCGCCAGCAGTCCCGGGACAGCTAATTCACCCCTCCACTTT. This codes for CASSPGTANSPLHF. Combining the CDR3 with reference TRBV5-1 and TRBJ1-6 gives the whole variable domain KAGVTQTPRYLIKTRGQQVTLSCSPISGHRSVSWYQQTPGQGLQFLFEYFSETQRNKGNFPGRFSGRQFSNSRSEMNVSTLELGDSALYLCASSPGTANSPLHFGNGTRLTVT.

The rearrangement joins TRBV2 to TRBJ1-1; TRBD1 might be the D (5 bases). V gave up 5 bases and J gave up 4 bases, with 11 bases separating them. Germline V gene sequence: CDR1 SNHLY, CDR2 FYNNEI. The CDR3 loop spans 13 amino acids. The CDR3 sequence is CASSNGGVTEAFF. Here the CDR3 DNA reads TGTGCCAGCAGTAATGGGGGGGTCACTGAAGCTTTCTTT.

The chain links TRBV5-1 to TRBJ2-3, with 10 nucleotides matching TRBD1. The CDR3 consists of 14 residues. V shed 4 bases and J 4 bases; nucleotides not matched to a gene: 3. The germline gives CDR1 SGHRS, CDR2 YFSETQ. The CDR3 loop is CASSPGTGADTQYF. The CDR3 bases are TGCGCCAGCAGCCCCGGGACAGGGGCAGATACGCAGTATTTT.

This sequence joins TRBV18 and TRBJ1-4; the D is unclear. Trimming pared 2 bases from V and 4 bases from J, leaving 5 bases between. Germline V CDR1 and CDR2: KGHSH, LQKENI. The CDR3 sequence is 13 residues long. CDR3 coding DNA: TGTGCCAGCTCACCATCCCTTAATGAAAAACTGTTTTTT. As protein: CASSPSLNEKLFF. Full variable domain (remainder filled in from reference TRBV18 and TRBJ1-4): NAGVMQNPRHLVRRRGQEARLRCSPMKGHSHVYWYRQLPEEGLKFMVYLQKENIIDESGMPKERFSAEFPKEGPSILRIQQVVRGDSAAYFCASSPSLNEKLFFGSGTQLSVL.

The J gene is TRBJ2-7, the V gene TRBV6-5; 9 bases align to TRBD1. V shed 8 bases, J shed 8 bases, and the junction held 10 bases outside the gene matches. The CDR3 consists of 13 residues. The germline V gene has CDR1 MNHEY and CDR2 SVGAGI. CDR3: CASGLDRGAQQYF. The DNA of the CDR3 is TGTGCCAGCGGGCTGGACAGGGGCGCACAGCAGTACTTC.

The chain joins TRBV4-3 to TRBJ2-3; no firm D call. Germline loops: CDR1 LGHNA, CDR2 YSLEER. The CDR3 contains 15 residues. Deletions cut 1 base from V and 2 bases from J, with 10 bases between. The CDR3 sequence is CASSQVHRYTDTQYF. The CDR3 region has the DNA TGCGCCAGCAGCCAAGTTCACAGATACACAGATACGCAGTATTTT.

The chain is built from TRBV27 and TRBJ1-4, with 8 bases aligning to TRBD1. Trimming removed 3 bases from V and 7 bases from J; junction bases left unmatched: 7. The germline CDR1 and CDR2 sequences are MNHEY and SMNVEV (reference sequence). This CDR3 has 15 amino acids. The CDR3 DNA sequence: TGTGCCAGCAGTTTTCAGGGGGCTGAAGGTGAAAAACTGTTTTTT. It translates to CASSFQGAEGEKLFF.

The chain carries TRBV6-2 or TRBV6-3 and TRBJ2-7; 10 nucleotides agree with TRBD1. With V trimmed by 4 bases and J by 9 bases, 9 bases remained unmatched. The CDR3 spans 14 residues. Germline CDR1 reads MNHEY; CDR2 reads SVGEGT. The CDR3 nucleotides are TGTGCCAGCAGTTTACCGGGACAGGGGTTTGGGCAGTACTTC. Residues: CASSLPGQGFGQYF.

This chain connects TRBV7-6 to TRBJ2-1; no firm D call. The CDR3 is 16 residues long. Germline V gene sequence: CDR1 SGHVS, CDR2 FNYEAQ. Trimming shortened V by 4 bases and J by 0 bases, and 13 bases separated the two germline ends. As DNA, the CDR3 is TGTGCCAGCAGCTCTCTACCCCCTAGCTCCTACAATGAGCAGTTCTTC. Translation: CASSSLPPSSYNEQFF.

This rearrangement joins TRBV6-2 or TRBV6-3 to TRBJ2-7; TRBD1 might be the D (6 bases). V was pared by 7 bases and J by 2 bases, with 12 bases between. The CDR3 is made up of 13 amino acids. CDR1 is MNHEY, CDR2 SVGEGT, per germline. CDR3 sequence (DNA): TGTGCCAGCAACCCGGGACACACCTACGAGCAGTACTTC. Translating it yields CASNPGHTYEQYF.

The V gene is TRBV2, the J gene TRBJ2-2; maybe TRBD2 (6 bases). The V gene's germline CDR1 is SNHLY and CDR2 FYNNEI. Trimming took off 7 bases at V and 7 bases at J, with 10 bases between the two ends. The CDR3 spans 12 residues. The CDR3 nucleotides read TGTGCCAGCAAATCGGAGGGCGGGGAGCTGTTTTTT. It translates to CASKSEGGELFF. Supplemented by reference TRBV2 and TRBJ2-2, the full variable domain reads EPEVTQTPSHQVTQMGQEVILRCVPISNHLYFYWYRQILGQKVEFLVSFYNNEISEKSEIFDDQFSVERPDGSNFTLKIRSTKLEDSAMYFCASKSEGGELFFGEGSRLTVL.

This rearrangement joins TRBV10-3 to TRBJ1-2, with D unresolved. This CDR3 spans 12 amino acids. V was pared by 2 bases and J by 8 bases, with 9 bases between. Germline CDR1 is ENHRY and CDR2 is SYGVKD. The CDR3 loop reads CAISEPGEGYTF. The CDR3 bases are TGTGCCATCAGTGAGCCTGGAGAAGGCTACACCTTC.

CDR3 nucleotide sequence: TGTGCCAGTAGTATTAGGGCAGGGGGAACGAATAATTCACCCCTCCACTTT. It encodes CASSIRAGGTNNSPLHF. V usage is TRBV19 and J usage is TRBJ1-6, with TRBD1 identical over 7 bases. Germline V CDR1 and CDR2: LNHDA, SQIVND (reference sequence). The CDR3 has 17 residues. V dropped 3 bases and J dropped 5; count of bases not matched to a gene: 10.

For the CDR3, the DNA is TGCAGCGCCCTAGGAGGGGCGGGAGAAGCTTTCTTT. Translating gives CSALGGAGEAFF. This rearrangement joins TRBV29-1 to TRBJ1-1; D perhaps matches TRBD1 (5 bases). The CDR3 is 12 residues long. V lost 7 bases, J lost 8 bases, and 17 bases lay in between. CDR1 and CDR2 from the germline V gene are SQVTM and ANQGSEA.

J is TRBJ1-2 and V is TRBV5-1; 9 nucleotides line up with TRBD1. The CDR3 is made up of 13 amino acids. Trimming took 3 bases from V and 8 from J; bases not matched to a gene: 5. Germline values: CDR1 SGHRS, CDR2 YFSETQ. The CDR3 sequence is CASSYTGGAGYTF. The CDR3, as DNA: TGCGCCAGCAGCTATACAGGGGGCGCAGGCTACACCTTC.

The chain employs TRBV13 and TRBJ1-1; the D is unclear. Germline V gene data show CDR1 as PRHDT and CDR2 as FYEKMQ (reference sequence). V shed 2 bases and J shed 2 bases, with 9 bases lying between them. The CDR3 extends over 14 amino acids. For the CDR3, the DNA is TGTGCCAGCAGCTTACTAGGAGCAAACACTGAAGCTTTCTTT. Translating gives CASSLLGANTEAFF.

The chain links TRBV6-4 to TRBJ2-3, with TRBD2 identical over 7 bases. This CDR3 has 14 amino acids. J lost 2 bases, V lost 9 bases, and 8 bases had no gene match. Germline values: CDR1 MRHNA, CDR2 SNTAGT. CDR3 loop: CARPPGLPTDTQYF. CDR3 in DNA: TGTGCCAGACCCCCGGGACTACCCACAGATACGCAGTATTTT.